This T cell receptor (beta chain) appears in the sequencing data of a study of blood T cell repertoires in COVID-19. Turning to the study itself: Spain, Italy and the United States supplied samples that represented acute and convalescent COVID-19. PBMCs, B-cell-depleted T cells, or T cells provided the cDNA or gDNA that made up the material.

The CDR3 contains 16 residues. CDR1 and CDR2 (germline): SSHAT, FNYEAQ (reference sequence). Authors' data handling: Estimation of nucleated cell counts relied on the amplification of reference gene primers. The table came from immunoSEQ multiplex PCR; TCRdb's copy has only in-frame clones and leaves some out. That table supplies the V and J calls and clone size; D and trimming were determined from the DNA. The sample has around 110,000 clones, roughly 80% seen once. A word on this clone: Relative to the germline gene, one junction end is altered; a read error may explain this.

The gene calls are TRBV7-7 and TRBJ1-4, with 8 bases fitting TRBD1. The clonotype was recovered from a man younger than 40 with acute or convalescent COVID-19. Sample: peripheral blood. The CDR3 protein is CASSSPGQEFNEKLFF. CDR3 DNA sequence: TGTGCTAGCAGCTCCCCGGGACAGGAGTTTAATGAAAAACTGTTTTTT. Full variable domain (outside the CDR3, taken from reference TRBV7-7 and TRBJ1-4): GAGVSQSPRYKVTKRGQDVTLRCDPISSHATLYWYQQALGQGPEFLTYFNYEAQPDKSGLPSDRFSAERPEGSISTLTIQRTEQRDSAMYRCASSSPGQEFNEKLFFGSGTQLSVL.